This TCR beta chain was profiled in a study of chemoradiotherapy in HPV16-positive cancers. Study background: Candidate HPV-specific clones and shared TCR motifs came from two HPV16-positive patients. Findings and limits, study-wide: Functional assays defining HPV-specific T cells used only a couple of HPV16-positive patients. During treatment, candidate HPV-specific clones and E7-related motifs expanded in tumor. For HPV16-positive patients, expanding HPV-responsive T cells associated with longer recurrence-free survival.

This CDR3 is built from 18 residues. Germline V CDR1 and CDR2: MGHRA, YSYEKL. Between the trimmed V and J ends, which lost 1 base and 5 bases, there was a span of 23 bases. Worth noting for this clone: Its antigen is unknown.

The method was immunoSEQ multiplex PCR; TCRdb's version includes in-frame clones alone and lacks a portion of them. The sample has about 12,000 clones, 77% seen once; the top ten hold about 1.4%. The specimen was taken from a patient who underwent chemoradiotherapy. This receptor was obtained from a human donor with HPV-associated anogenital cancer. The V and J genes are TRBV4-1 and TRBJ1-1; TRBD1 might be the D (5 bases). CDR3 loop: CASSQGLVSGDGKTEAFF. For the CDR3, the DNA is TGCGCCAGCAGCCAAGGACTTGTATCGGGGGACGGGAAGACTGAAGCTTTCTTT.